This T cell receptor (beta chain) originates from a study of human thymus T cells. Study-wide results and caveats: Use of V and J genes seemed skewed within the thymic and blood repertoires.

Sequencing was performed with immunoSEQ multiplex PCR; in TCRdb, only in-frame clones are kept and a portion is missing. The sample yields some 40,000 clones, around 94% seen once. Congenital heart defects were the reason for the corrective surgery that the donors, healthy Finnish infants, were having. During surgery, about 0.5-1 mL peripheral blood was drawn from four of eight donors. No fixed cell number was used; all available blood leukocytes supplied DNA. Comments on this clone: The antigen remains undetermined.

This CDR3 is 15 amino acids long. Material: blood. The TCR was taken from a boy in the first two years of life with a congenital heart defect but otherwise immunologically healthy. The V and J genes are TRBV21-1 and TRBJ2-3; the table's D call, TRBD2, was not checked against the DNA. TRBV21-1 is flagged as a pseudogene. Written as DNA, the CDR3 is TGTGCCAGCAGCAAAACTAGTCCACCGATTAATACGCAGTATTTT. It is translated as CASSKTSPPINTQYF.